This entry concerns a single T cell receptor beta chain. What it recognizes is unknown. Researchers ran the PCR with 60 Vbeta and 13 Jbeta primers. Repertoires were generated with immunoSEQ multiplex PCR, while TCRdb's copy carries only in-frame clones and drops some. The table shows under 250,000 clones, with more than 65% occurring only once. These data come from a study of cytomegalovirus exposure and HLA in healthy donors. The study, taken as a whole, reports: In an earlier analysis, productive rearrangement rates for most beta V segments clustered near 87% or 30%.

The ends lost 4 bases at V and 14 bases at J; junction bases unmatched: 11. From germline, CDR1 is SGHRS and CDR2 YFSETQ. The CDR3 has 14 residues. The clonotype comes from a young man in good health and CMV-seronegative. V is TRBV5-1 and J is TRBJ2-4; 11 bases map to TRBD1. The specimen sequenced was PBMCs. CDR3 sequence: CASSTGTGGLGEYF. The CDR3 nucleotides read TGCGCCAGCAGCACCGGGACAGGGGGTTTGGGAGAGTACTTC.